These T cell receptor beta chains were read from a single sample in a study of brain T cells in children with intractable seizures. The protocol was immunoSEQ multiplex PCR, while the TCRdb copy is restricted to in-frame clones and leaves out a portion. The sample yields under 400,000 clones, nearly 95% seen once. Material: peripheral blood, obtained roughly 5 months after surgery. The receptors stem from a boy in the first two years of life with tuberous sclerosis and intractable seizures. CDR3s include the opening cysteine and the closing phenylalanine or tryptophan. The order of the fields is J gene, V gene, CDR3 protein.

>TRBJ2-1|TRBV12-3/TRBV12-4
CASSAWGNEQFF
>TRBJ2-2|TRBV3-1/TRBV3-2
CASSSAVVVAPGELFF
>TRBJ1-1|TRBV27
CASSWTGHLNTEAFF
>TRBJ1-1|TRBV28
CASSSGQGTTEAFF
>TRBJ2-1|TRBV7-3
CASGETVDNEQFF
>TRBJ2-2|TRBV25-1
CASSDAGNANTGELFF
>TRBJ2-7|TRBV7-9
CASSLDEFVEQYF
>TRBJ2-7|TRBV18
CASSYLRGASSYEQYF
>TRBJ2-1|TRBV24-1
CATSDSPYNEQFF
>TRBJ2-1|TRBV12-3/TRBV12-4
CASSPPNNEQFF
>TRBJ2-7|TRBV5-1
CASSLNRDLSYEQYF
>TRBJ2-7|TRBV30
CAGGNSGRRYEQYF
>TRBJ1-3|TRBV30
CAWSTSGNTIYF
>TRBJ1-4|TRBV15
CATSTGQGDEKLFF
>TRBJ2-1|TRBV25-1
CASSALDREDYNEQFF
>TRBJ2-5|TRBV4-2
CASSQGETSGAAETQYF
>TRBJ2-3|TRBV28
CASSFPTSGIGTDTQYF
>TRBJ1-2|TRBV6-5
CASSYSARNYGYTF
>TRBJ1-2|TRBV7-2
CASSLGANYGYTF
>TRBJ1-6|TRBV4-1
CASRESNSPLHF
>TRBJ2-1|TRBV30
CAWRKREGREQFF
>TRBJ2-1|TRBV25-1
CASSAPGTVYNEQFF
>TRBJ1-1|TRBV5-1
CASSWRGTEAFF
>TRBJ2-3|TRBV12-5
CASLAGDRTDTQYF
>TRBJ2-1|TRBV7-9
CASSLLAADYNEQFF
>TRBJ1-6|TRBV24-1
CATSTRDRATSYNSPLHF
>TRBJ1-5|TRBV15
CATSSGRAQPQHF
>TRBJ2-7|TRBV7-6
CASSLGSGQSYEQYF
>TRBJ1-1|TRBV12-5
CASALTLTGDSSMNTEAFF
>TRBJ2-1|TRBV7-3
CASSASVPSSYNEQFF
>TRBJ2-3|TRBV7-9
CASSSIGHDATTGTDTQYF
>TRBJ2-2|TRBV30
CAWREVYGLVTGELFF
>TRBJ2-1|TRBV7-3
CASSLGSGPGNEQFF
>TRBJ2-5|TRBV30
CAWSVGGRGETQYF
>TRBJ2-3|TRBV10-3
CAISESVREYIDTQYF
>TRBJ1-2|TRBV12-3/TRBV12-4
CASSWGSAYGYTF
>TRBJ2-7|TRBV5-6
CASSLASYEQYF
>TRBJ2-5|TRBV9
CASSVGGQRMETQYF
>TRBJ1-2|TRBV6-4
CARSPGRFYGYTF
>TRBJ1-1|TRBV5-6
CASSGIRVMNTEAFF
>TRBJ2-2|TRBV9
CASSVATGGTTNTGELFF
>TRBJ1-3|TRBV7-9
CASSLTSTDTIYF
>TRBJ1-5|TRBV7-8
CASSHETGGTSNQPQHF
>TRBJ2-7|TRBV6-5
CASSYGTGYDEQYF
>TRBJ2-7|TRBV5-4
CASSLEREGPYEQYF
>TRBJ2-7|TRBV3-1/TRBV3-2
CASSQRAGLSSYEQYF
>TRBJ2-3|TRBV4-1
CASSQTRGGRGDTQYF
>TRBJ2-2|TRBV7-2
CASSLSQGANTGELFF
>TRBJ1-5|TRBV6-5
CASSYSGGGGQPQHF
>TRBJ1-1|TRBV18
CASSQTGTGGLGTEAFF
>TRBJ2-1|TRBV5-5
CASSLAKRKATMRDEQFF
>TRBJ2-7|TRBV15
CATSREGVNYEQYF
>TRBJ2-7|TRBV7-2
CASSPNGGYEQYF
>TRBJ2-1|TRBV7-9
CASSSPRDNEQFF
>TRBJ2-7|TRBV12-3/TRBV12-4
CASSFFPGNEQYF
>TRBJ2-4|TRBV27
CASSGPGTGGPWGKNIQYF
>TRBJ1-5|TRBV6-5
CASRGSNQPQHF
>TRBJ1-5|TRBV6-1
CASSDRGGSNQPQHF
>TRBJ1-1|TRBV28
CASSAIAWDLEAFF